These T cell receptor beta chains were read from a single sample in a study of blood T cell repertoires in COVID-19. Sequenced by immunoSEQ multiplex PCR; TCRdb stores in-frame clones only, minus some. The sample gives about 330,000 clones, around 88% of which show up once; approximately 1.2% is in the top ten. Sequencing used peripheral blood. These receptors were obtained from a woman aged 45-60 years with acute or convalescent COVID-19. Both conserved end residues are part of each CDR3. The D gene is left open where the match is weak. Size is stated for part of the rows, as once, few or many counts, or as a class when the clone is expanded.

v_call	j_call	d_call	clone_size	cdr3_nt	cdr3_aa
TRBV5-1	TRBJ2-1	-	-	TGCGCCAGCAGCTTGGAGGCGGGGCTCAATGAGCAGTTCTTC	CASSLEAGLNEQFF
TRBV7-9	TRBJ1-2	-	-	TGTGCCAGCAGCTCCGCCTCAACAATGACGGCGGTCGGCTACACCTTC	CASSSASTMTAVGYTF
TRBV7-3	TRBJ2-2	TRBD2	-	TGTGCCAGTCAACGTAGCGGGAGACCGACCGGGGAGCTGTTTTTT	CASQRSGRPTGELFF
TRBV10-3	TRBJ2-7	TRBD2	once	TGTGCCATCAGGCCGGGACTAGCGGGAGAAGAGCAGTACTTC	CAIRPGLAGEEQYF
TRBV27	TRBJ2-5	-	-	TGTGCCAGCAGTTCTCCGGGGGTGCTAGGGGAGACCCAGTACTTC	CASSSPGVLGETQYF
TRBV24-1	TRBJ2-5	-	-	TGTGCCACCAGTGATGCAGGGTCTAAAGAGACCCAGTACTTC	CATSDAGSKETQYF
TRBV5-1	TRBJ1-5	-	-	TGCGCCAGCAGCTTAGGGGCAATCGATCAGCCCCAGCATTTT	CASSLGAIDQPQHF
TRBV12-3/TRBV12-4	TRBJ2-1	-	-	TGTGCCAGCAGTTTCGGGGTCGCGATGGAGCAGTTCTTC	CASSFGVAMEQFF
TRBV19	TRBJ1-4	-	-	TGTGCCAGTAGTTTTATCCCGTTAGTCGGTGAAAAACTGTTTTTT	CASSFIPLVGEKLFF
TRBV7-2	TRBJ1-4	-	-	TGTGCCAGCAGCTTAGCGGCCAATGAAAAACTGTTTTTT	CASSLAANEKLFF
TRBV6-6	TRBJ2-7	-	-	TGTGCCAGCAGTTACGTGGACTCTACCTACGAGCAGTACTTC	CASSYVDSTYEQYF
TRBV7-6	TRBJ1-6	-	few	TGTGCCAGCAGCTCTGGGGCAGGGGAAAGCTCACCCCTCCACTTT	CASSSGAGESSPLHF
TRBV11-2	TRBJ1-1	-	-	TGTGCCAGCAGCCACCTCACTAGGGCCTTCTTT	CASSHLTRAFF
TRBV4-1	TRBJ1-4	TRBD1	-	TGCGCCAGCGCACGTACAGGGGTCCCAGCTAATGAAAAACTGTTTTTT	CASARTGVPANEKLFF
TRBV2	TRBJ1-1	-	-	TGTGCCAGCAGTGAGAGAGGAGCAGAAGAAGCTTTCTTT	CASSERGAEEAFF
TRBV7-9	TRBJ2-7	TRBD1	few	TGTGCCAGCAGCTCCGGGACAGGGGGCGACGAGCAGTACTTC	CASSSGTGGDEQYF
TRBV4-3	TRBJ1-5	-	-	TGCGCCAGCAGCCAAGATTCAGGGGGCAATCAGCCCCAGCATTTT	CASSQDSGGNQPQHF
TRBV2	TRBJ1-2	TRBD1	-	TGTGCCAGCAGAGACAGGGCTCCGGGCTACACCTTC	CASRDRAPGYTF
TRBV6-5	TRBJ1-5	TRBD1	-	TGTGCCAGTGGGACAGGGGGTCAGCCCCAGCATTTT	CASGTGGQPQHF
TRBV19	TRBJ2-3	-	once	TGTGCCAGTAGTATGGAGGGAGATACGCAGTATTTT	CASSMEGDTQYF
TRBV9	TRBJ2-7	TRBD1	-	TGTGCCAGCAGCCCCGGACAGGTCTGGGAGCAGTACTTC	CASSPGQVWEQYF
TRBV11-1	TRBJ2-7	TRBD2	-	TGTGCCAGCAGCTTATCTAGCGGGGGTGGCGAGCAGTACTTC	CASSLSSGGGEQYF
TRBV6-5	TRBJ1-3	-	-	TGTGCCAGCAGTTACCACAGGGACGGAAACACCATATATTTT	CASSYHRDGNTIYF
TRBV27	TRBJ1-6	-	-	TGTGCCAGCGCCCTCGGGGGGGCCGTATCACCCCTCCACTTT	CASALGGAVSPLHF
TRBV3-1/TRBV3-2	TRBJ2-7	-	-	TGTGCCAGCAGCCAAGAGGGGGCAGGGTGGGGCGAGCAGTACTTC	CASSQEGAGWGEQYF
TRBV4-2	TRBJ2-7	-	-	TGTGCCAGCAGCCAAGATAGCGACGAGCAGTACTTC	CASSQDSDEQYF
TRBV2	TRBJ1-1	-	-	TGTGCCAGCGGGGGTTTCGTTAGGAACGCGGGGACTGAAGCTTTCTTT	CASGGFVRNAGTEAFF
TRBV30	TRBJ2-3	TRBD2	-	TGTGCCTGGGCCCCGGACGCGGGAGGGCCAGGGAGCACAGATACGCAGTATTTT	CAWAPDAGGPGSTDTQYF
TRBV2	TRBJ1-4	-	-	TGTGCCACCAACAGGCAGGGCGCGTCTAATGAAAAACTGTTTTTT	CATNRQGASNEKLFF
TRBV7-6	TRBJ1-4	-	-	TGTGCCAGCAGCTCCAGATCCCTGGGGAGGGTTAATGAAAAACTGTTTTTT	CASSSRSLGRVNEKLFF
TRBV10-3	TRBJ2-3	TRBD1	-	TGTGCCATCAGCCCAGGGGGTCCGACAGATACGCAGTATTTT	CAISPGGPTDTQYF
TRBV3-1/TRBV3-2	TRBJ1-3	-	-	TGTGCCAGCACCCACCGCGGGGGAAGCTCTGGAAACACCATATATTTT	CASTHRGGSSGNTIYF
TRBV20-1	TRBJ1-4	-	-	TGCAGTGGGAGGGACGCCGAAAAACTGTTTTTT	CSGRDAEKLFF
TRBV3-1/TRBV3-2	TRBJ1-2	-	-	TGTGCCAGCAGCCAAGGAGAGGGGAGGGACTATGGCTACACCTTC	CASSQGEGRDYGYTF
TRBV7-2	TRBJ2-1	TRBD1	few	TGTGCCAGCAGCACACCGGGACAGCACAATGAGCAGTTCTTC	CASSTPGQHNEQFF
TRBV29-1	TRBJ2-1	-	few	TGCAGCGTTGAAGAGTGGGTTGGGCTCGGCAATGAGCAGTTCTTC	CSVEEWVGLGNEQFF
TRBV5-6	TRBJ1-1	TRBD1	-	TGTGCCAGCAGCTCCGGGACAGGGACACTTTTAGACACTGAAGCTTTCTTT	CASSSGTGTLLDTEAFF
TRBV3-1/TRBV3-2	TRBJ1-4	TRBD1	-	TGTGCCAGCAGCCAGCTAGGGACAGATGAAAAACTGTTTTTT	CASSQLGTDEKLFF
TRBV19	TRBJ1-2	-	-	TGTGCCAGTAGTATCCGTAAAAGCTCCGGCTATGGCTACACCTTC	CASSIRKSSGYGYTF
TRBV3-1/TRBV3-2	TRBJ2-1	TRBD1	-	TGTGCCAGCAGCCCCACCCGGGACAGCTACAATGAGCAGTTCTTC	CASSPTRDSYNEQFF
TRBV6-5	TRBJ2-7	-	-	TGTGCCACCGGGACTTACTCCTACGAGCAGTACTTC	CATGTYSYEQYF
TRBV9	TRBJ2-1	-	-	TGTGCCAGCAGCGTGGCGGGACCTTCCTACAATGAGCAGTTCTTC	CASSVAGPSYNEQFF
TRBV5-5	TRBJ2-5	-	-	TGTGCCAGCAGCTTCGTACAGTCCCAAGAGACCCAGTACTTC	CASSFVQSQETQYF
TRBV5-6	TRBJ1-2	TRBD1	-	TGTGCCAGCAGCTCCGGGACAGGGGCCCTCTGGAATGGCTACACCTTC	CASSSGTGALWNGYTF
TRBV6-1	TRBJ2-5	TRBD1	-	TGTGCCAGCAGTGAACCAGAGACAGGGGCCCAAGAGACCCAGTACTTC	CASSEPETGAQETQYF
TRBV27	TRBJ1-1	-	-	TGTGCCAGCAGTTTAATGTATCGGGGCACTGAAGCTTTCTTT	CASSLMYRGTEAFF
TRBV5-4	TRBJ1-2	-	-	TGTGCCAGCAGTCGGGGGTCCCTAAACAACTATGGCTACACCTTC	CASSRGSLNNYGYTF